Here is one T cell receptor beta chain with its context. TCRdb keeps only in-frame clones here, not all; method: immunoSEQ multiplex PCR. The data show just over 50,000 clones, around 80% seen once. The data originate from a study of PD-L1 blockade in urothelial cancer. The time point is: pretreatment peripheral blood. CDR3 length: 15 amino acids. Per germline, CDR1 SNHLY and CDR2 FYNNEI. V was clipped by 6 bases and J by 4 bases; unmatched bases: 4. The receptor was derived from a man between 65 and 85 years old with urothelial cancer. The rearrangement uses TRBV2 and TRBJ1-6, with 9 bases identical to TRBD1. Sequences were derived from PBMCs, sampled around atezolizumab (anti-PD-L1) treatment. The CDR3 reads CASRGTGKYNSPLHF. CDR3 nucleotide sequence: TGTGCCAGCAGGGGGACAGGGAAATATAATTCACCCCTCCACTTT.